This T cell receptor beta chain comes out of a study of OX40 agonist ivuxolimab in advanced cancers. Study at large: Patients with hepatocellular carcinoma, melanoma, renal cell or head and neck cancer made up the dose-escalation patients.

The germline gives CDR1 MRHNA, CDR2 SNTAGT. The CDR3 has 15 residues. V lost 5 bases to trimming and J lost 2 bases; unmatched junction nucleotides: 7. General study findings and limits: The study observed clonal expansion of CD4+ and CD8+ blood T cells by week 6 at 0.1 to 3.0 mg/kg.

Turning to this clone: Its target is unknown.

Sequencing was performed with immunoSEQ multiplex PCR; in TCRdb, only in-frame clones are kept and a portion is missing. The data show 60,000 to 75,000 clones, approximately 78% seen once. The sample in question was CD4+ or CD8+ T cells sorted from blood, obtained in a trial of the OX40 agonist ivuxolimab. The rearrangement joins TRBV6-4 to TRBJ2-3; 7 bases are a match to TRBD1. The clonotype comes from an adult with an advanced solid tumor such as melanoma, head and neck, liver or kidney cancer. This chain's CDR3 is CASSLTGALTDTQYF. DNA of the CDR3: TGTGCCAGCAGTCTTACAGGGGCGCTCACAGATACGCAGTATTTT.